This T cell receptor (beta chain) was recovered during a study of blood T cell repertoires in COVID-19. Study details: Spain, Italy and the United States supplied samples that represented acute and convalescent COVID-19. T cells, B-cell-depleted T cells, or PBMCs supplied cDNA or gDNA.

The CDR3 contains 15 residues. Trimming shortened V by 3 bases and J by 5 bases, and 11 bases separated the two germline ends. Germline loops: CDR1 LGHNA, CDR2 YNFKEQ. This clone has just a few counts. Study processing details: Amplifying reference gene primers gave estimates of nucleated cell counts. Clones were sequenced by immunoSEQ multiplex PCR, and TCRdb holds only the in-frame ones, with some missing. The DNA was the basis for D and trimming; V, J and clone size are from that table. Among almost 300,000 clones listed, around nine tenths were seen once. Sequenced material: peripheral blood. The chain couples TRBV4-2 to TRBJ1-6; D perhaps matches TRBD1 (6 bases). The TCR originated in a man in his sixties or seventies with acute or convalescent COVID-19. The DNA for the CDR3 is TGTGCCAGCAGCCAGACTTACAGGGATAATTCACCCCTCCACTTT. Translated: CASSQTYRDNSPLHF.